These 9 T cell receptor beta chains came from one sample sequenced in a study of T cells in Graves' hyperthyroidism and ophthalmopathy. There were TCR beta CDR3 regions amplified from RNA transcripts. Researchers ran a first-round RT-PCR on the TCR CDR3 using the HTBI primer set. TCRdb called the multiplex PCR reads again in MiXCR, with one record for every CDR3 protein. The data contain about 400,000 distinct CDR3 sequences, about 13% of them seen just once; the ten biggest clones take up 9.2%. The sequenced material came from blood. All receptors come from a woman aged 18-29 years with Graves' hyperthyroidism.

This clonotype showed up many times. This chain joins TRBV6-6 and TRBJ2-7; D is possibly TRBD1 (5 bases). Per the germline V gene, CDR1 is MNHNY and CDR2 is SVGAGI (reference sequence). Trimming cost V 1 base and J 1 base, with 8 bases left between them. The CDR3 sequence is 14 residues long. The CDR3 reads CASSYWGSSYEQYF. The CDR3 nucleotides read TGTGCCAGCAGTTACTGGGGCAGTTCCTACGAGCAGTACTTC.

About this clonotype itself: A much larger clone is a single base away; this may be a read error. DNA of the CDR3: TGTGCCAGCACCCCCGCAACTAGTGAAAAACTGTTTTTT. It translates to CASTPATSEKLFF. The chain has TRBV6-1 and TRBJ1-4; D is undetermined. The CDR3 has 13 amino acids. Germline V gene sequence: CDR1 MNHNS, CDR2 SASEGT.

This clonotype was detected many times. In nucleotides, the CDR3 is TGTGCCAGCAGCTTAGGTTGGGTACTAGCGGGGGGGCCCAATGAGCAGTTCTTC. Translated: CASSLGWVLAGGPNEQFF. The chain joins TRBV11-2 to TRBJ2-1; 13 positions agree with TRBD2. Germline CDR1 reads SGHAT; CDR2 reads FQNNGV. This CDR3 region has 18 residues. With V trimmed by 1 base and J by 6 bases, 9 bases remained unmatched.

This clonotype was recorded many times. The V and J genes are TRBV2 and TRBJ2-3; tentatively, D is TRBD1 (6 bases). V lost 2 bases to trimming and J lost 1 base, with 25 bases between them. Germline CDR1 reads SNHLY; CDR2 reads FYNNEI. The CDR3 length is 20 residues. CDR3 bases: TGTGCCAGCAGTGAATTCAGGGGTGGAGGAAGGTACTACCGCACAGATACGCAGTATTTT. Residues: CASSEFRGGGRYYRTDTQYF.

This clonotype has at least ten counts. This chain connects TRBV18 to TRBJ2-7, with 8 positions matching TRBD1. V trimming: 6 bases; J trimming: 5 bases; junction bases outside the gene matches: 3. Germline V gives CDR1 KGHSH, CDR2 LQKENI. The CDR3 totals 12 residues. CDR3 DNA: TGTGCCAGCTCCTCAGGGGGCGACGAGCAGTACTTC. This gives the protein CASSSGGDEQYF.

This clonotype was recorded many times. CDR3 in amino acids: CASSARVFTGELFF. The CDR3 DNA follows: TGTGCCAGCAGCGCCAGGGTCTTCACCGGGGAGCTGTTTTTT. The gene calls are TRBV7-9 and TRBJ2-2; tentatively, D is TRBD1 (5 bases). Per germline, CDR1 SEHNR and CDR2 FQNEAQ (reference sequence). The CDR3 consists of 14 residues. The ends were cut back, 5 bases at V and 4 bases at J, with 11 bases in the middle.

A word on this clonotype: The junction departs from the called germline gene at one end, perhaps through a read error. The CDR3 DNA is TGTGCCAGCGGCTTACCGCCCCTGGGCAGGGGTGAATTGGTCGGCAATCAGCCCCAGCATTTT. It is translated as CASGLPPLGRGELVGNQPQHF. The chain is built from TRBV7-6 and TRBJ1-5; D possibly corresponds to TRBD1 (6 bases). The CDR3 loop spans 21 amino acids. Germline values: CDR1 SGHVS, CDR2 FNYEAQ.

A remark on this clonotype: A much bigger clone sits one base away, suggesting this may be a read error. The CDR3 is CASSLGMGPLNTEAFF. Here the CDR3 DNA reads TGTGCCAGCAGCTTAGGCATGGGGCCGTTGAACACTGAAGCTTTCTTT. J is TRBJ1-1 and V is TRBV13; a weak D match, TRBD1 (5 bases). The V and J ends lost 0 bases and 0 bases respectively, with 11 bases between them. Germline assignment: CDR1 PRHDT and CDR2 FYEKMQ (reference sequence). The CDR3 is made up of 16 amino acids.

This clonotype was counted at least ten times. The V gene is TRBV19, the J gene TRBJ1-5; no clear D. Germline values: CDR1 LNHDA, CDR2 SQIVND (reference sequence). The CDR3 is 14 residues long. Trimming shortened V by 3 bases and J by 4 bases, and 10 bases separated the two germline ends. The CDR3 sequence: CASSIEVSNQPQHF. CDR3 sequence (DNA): TGTGCCAGTAGTATTGAGGTTTCGAATCAGCCCCAGCATTTT.